The present T cell receptor (beta chain) was sequenced within a study of OX40 agonist ivuxolimab in advanced cancers. General study results and limits: Mean expanded clone counts were higher in CD8+ than CD4+ T cells.

V was clipped by 0 bases and J by 1 base, with 6 bases between them. Germline V gene lookup returns CDR1 GTSNPN and CDR2 SVGIG (reference sequence). The CDR3 has 13 amino acids. As to this clone: The antigen is unknown.

Method: immunoSEQ multiplex PCR; TCRdb's copy keeps in-frame clones and lacks some. The table shows tens of thousands of clones, with approximately 86% occurring only once. The V and J genes are TRBV30 and TRBJ1-1, with D maybe TRBD1 (6 bases). The sequence was collected from an adult with an advanced solid tumor such as melanoma, head and neck, liver or kidney cancer. This specimen consisted of CD4+ or CD8+ T cells sorted from blood, obtained in a trial of the OX40 agonist ivuxolimab. CDR3 sequence reads: CAWSVGANTEAFF. As DNA, the CDR3 is TGTGCCTGGAGTGTGGGGGCGAACACTGAAGCTTTCTTT.